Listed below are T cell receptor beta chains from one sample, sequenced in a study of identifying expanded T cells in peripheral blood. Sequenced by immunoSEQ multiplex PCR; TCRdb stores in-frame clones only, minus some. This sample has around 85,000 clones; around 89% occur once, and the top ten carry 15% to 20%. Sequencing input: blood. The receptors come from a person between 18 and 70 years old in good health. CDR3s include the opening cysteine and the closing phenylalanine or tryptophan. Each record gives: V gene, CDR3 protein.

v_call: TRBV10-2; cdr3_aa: CASSDYSGGGTDTQYF
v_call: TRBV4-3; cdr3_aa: CASSQAPRGTGGGYTF
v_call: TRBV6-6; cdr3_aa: CASSSGRGPLNTEAFF
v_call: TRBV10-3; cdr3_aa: CAISESGLAATDTQYF
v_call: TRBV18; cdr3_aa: CASSLDRSYEQYF
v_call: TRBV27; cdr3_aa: CASSSTATYEQYF
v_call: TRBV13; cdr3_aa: CASSSRGGLRSYEQYF
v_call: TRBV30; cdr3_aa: CAWSRGAGGYTF
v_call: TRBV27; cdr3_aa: CASSPDRAPQYF
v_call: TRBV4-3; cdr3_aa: CASSQDSGQGNSPLHF
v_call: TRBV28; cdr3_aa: CASSNGVSTDTQYF
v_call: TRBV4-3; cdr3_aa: CASSQGTGGRYQETQYF
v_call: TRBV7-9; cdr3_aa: CASSLNTFSGREQYF
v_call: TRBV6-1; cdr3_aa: CASSEDAGETGDEQFF
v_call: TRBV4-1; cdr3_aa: CASSQGTGWNTEAFF
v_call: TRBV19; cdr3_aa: CASSSGTGEGKLFF
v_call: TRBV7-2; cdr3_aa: CASSLEQGTFEQYF
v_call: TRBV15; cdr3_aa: CATSRDRVGAISSYNSPLHF
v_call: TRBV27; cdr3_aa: CASSWNPASGAYEQYF
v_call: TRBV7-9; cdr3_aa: CASSPAPNTIYF
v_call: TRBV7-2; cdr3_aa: CASSNIVGYEQYF
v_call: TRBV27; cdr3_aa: CASSFRGQGGKQYF
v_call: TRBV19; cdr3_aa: CASSATATGRELFF
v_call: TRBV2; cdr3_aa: CASTMTGYTF
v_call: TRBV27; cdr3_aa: CATKPAQGLAGGRNEQFF
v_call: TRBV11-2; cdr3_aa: CASSLSAYSYEQYF
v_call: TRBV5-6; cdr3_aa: CASSSPLGTHSYEQYF
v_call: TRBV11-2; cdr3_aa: CASSLGGGSGSSQFF
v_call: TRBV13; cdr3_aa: CASSPGTGYADTQYF
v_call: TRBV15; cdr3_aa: CATSRDRDVGYEQYF
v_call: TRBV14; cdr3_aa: CASSQESWSGYTF
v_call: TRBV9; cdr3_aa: CASSERGSRAGELFF
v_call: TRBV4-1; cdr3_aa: CASSNRLKNQPQHF
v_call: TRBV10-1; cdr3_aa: CASSGDLKETQYF
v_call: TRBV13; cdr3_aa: CASSSWDRDTDTQYF
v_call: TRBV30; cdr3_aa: CACLADSYEQYF
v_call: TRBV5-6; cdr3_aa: CASSHDSPDTQYF
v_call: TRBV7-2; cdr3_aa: CASSQDRGIYEQYF
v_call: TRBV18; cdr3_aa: CASSQVTGRSTNEKLFF
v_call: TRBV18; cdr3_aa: CASSPDPRQQGYNSPLHF
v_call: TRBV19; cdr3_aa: CASSIQLRGETQYF
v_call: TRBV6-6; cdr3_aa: CASNAPGGGKTGELFF
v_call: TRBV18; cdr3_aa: CASSPQGMNTEAFF
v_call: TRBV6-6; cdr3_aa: CASSYGLVSNQPQHF
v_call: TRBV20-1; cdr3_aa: CSARFNEKLFF